This T cell receptor (beta chain) was identified during a study of T cells in Graves' hyperthyroidism and ophthalmopathy. Amplification of TCR beta CDR3 regions used RNA as the template. A set of HTBI primers served as the primers for a first-round RT-PCR of the TCR CDR3. TCRdb ran MiXCR on the multiplex PCR reads and lists one entry per CDR3 protein. This sample has around 690,000 distinct CDR3 sequences, with roughly 20% found just once. General study findings and limits: Most clonotypes expanded in the thyroid (above 0.001) were also present in blood.

A roughly 10 ml volume of fresh peripheral blood provided the PBMCs. As for this clonotype: As yet, its antigen is unknown.

Input material: blood. The TCR was taken from a young man with Graves' ophthalmopathy.

CDR3 sequence: CATGPNTGELFF. The CDR3 DNA sequence: TGTGCCACCGGCCCGAACACCGGGGAGCTGTTTTTT. The V and J genes are TRBV19 and TRBJ2-2; D not certain. The ends were cut back, 10 bases at V and 0 bases at J, with 6 bases in the middle. The germline CDR1 and CDR2 sequences are LNHDA and SQIVND (reference sequence). The CDR3 length is 12 residues.